The 7 T cell receptor beta chains below were found in one sample sequenced in a study of STAT3 mutations in large granular lymphocyte leukemia. The study's findings and limits: Every T-cell large granular lymphocyte leukemia patient had at least one immunodominant TCR beta clonotype.

Sequencing was performed with immunoSEQ multiplex PCR; in TCRdb, only in-frame clones are kept and a portion is missing. In the table there are about 24,000 clones, about 94% of which are singletons. Their antigens are not known. The sample taken for sequencing was peripheral blood mononuclear cells. These receptor sequences come from a man aged 35-49 years with T-cell large granular lymphocyte leukemia. Some clones in this sample may be carry-over from other donors' samples.

The rearrangement links TRBV7-2 to TRBJ1-4; the match to TRBD1 covers 8 bases. This CDR3 spans 15 amino acids. The J segment lost 3 bases and the V segment lost 5 bases, leaving 5 bases of the junction unmatched. Germline V gives CDR1 SGHTA, CDR2 FQGNSA. The CDR3 sequence: CASSTQGAPNEKLFF. In DNA form, the CDR3 reads TGTGCCAGCAGCACTCAGGGGGCACCTAATGAAAAACTGTTTTTT.

V and J are TRBV7-9 and TRBJ2-2; 7 positions match TRBD1. The ends lost 3 bases at V and 6 bases at J; junction bases unmatched: 7. The CDR3 is 15 amino acids. The V gene's germline CDR1 is SEHNR and CDR2 FQNEAQ (reference sequence). CDR3 nucleotide sequence: TGTGCCAGCAGCTTGGTGAGGGGGCGAGCCGGGGAGCTGTTTTTT. Amino acids: CASSLVRGRAGELFF.

The rearrangement uses TRBV5-1 and TRBJ1-2; tentatively, D is TRBD1 (6 bases). V was trimmed by 0 bases and J by 3 bases, leaving 9 bases between them. The germline CDR1 and CDR2 sequences are SGHRS and YFSETQ. The CDR3 contains 14 residues. The chain's CDR3 is CASSLGPGDYGYTF. In nucleotides, the CDR3 is TGCGCCAGCAGCTTGGGTCCAGGGGACTATGGCTACACCTTC.

The sample holds one count of this clone. The gene calls are TRBV27 and TRBJ2-1; 14 bases are a match to TRBD2. CDR3 length: 20 amino acids. J was trimmed by 1 base and V by 1 base; bases with no gene match: 9. Per the germline V gene, CDR1 is MNHEY and CDR2 is SMNVEV (reference sequence). For the CDR3, the DNA is TGTGCCAGCAGTTTATATCCTATGACTAGCGGGGGGGCATCCTACAATGAGCAGTTCTTC. This encodes CASSLYPMTSGGASYNEQFF.

The genes are TRBV20-1 and TRBJ2-3, with D unclear. Trimming cost V 6 bases and J 13 bases, with 14 bases left between them. The CDR3 length is 10 residues. The germline gives CDR1 DFQATT, CDR2 SNEGSKA (reference sequence). The CDR3 region is CSALGPFEYF. CDR3 nucleotide sequence: TGCAGTGCGCTGGGCCCCTTTGAGTATTTT.

This chain links TRBV6-1 with TRBJ2-7, with D possibly being TRBD1 or TRBD2 (5 bases each). CDR1 MNHNS and CDR2 SASEGT come from the germline V gene. The V end was cut by 1 base, the J end by 3 bases, with 7 bases between. The CDR3 is made up of 13 amino acids. The DNA of the CDR3 is TGTGCCAGCAGTGAAGGGGACGGCTACGAGCAGTACTTC. Protein: CASSEGDGYEQYF.

V usage is TRBV7-9 and J usage is TRBJ2-3; D uncertain. Germline V gene data show CDR1 as SEHNR and CDR2 as FQNEAQ (reference sequence). The CDR3 contains 16 residues. Deletions cut 1 base from V and 0 bases from J, with 11 bases between. This CDR3 reads CASSLGRDESTDTQYF. DNA of the CDR3: TGTGCCAGCAGCTTAGGTAGGGATGAAAGCACAGATACGCAGTATTTT.